This T cell receptor beta chain originates from a study of vaccination effects on CD4 cells after COVID-19. Overall study results and limits: The study found marked clonal contraction of infection- and vaccine-induced clones late after vaccination.

With the ViraFEST assay, the study expanded antigen-specific CD4+ T cells using viral peptide pools, then sequenced them. It was after 10 days of culture that CD4+ T cells were isolated. BNT162b2 vaccine or mRNA-1273 vaccine was given to participants in two doses. This clone has a single count. As yet, its antigen is unknown. This table comes from immunoSEQ multiplex PCR, and its TCRdb copy is limited to in-frame clones, with some not included. Of 25,000 to 35,000 clones listed, roughly four fifths were seen once; the top ten hold 15% to 20%. The source was CD4+ T cells from PBMCs cultured with HCoV-OC43 spike peptides, collected after COVID-19 vaccination. Subset denoted: HCoV-OC43 spike overlapping peptide pool stimulation. The clonotype was recovered from a human donor who received a COVID-19 vaccine.

CDR3 in amino acids: CATRYGAYNEQFF. The CDR3 DNA reads as TGTGCCACCAGGTACGGTGCCTACAATGAGCAGTTCTTC. V and J are TRBV24-1 and TRBJ2-1; D call uncertain. The CDR3 runs to 13 residues. Germline values: CDR1 KGHDR, CDR2 SFDVKD. The V end was cut by 7 bases, the J end by 2 bases, with 8 bases between.